This T cell receptor (beta chain) emerged from a study of T-cell memory formation after mild COVID-19. Notes on this clonotype: The target antigen is unknown.

The authors produced TCR alpha and TCR beta cDNA libraries with sample barcodes and UMIs by 5'RACE using constant-segment primers. TCRdb reprocessed the 5' RACE reads via MiXCR and lists one record per CDR3 protein. The sample carries about 610,000 distinct CDR3 sequences, around 15% recorded once. Germline lookup yields CDR1 LNHDA and CDR2 SQIVND (reference sequence). The length of the CDR3 is 14 residues. V dropped 6 bases and J dropped 6 bases, with 15 bases sitting between them. Whole-study findings and limits: SARS-CoV-2 specificity of second-wave clones peaking day 37 was unconfirmed.

The clonotype comes from an adult woman who had mild COVID-19 (a few samples of this study predate the infection). Cell type and time point are not known. The sequenced sample was PBMCs or a T cell subset sorted from them (not recorded which). V usage is TRBV19 and J usage is TRBJ1-5, with D possibly TRBD1 on 6 matching bases. The CDR3 region has the DNA TGTGCCAGTAGCCTAACAGGGATCGGTCAGCCCCAGCATTTT. It translates to CASSLTGIGQPQHF.